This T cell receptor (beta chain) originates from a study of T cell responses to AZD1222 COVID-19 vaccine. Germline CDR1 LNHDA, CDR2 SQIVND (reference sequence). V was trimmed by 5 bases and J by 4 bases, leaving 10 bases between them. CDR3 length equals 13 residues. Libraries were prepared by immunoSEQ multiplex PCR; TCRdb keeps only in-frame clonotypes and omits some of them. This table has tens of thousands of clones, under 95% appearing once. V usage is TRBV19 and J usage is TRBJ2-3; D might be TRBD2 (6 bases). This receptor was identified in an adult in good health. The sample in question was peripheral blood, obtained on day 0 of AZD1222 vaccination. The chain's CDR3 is CASSLGGSDTQYF. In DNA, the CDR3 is TGTGCCAGTAGTTTGGGGGGTTCAGATACGCAGTATTTT.